A single TCR beta chain is shown here with its context. This clonotype came up many times. Its specific antigen is unknown. Per-nucleotide qualities are absent, and no much larger clonotype sits a single base away. Library preparation employed multiplex PCR. Reads for this sample came from an Illumina HiSeq 4000. TCR beta libraries were built with iRepertoire HTBI primers and Arm-PCR amplification of CDR3 regions. PCR products were gel purified before sequencing. The original methods were these. Gene usage analysis of CDR3 amino acid clonotypes relied on the roughly 60 TRBV and 12 to 15 TRBJ segments identified across samples. COPE and FqMerger were used to merge the filtered high-quality paired reads into contigs. Contigs were aligned with BLAST to IMGT TRBV, TRBD and TRBJ reference genes, and CDR3 was defined per IMGT. Clonotypes above 0.1% frequency were classified as highly expanded clones. Repertoire diversity was measured by Shannon entropy, and V-J evenness by the Gini coefficient. Public clonotypes were defined as clonotypes shared by more than one individual. TCRdb itself trimmed the public reads at Q25 with fastp, ran MiXCR and retained productive beta chains. Each record represents a unique CDR3 protein, reported with the most common genes and DNA among its rows. V and J calls and clone size were set by TCRdb, not the authors. This sample holds over 450,000 distinct CDR3 sequences; about 22% were observed only once. The ten largest make up approximately 6.4% of the sample.

The data originate from a study of regulatory T cells in long-lasting Graves disease (dated by TCRdb to 2020 to 2022). In terms of the full investigation: Persistent Graves' disease was defined as persistently positive TSH receptor autoantibodies together with antithyroid drug treatment for over 5 years. This study used TCR sequencing and RNA sequencing of peripheral blood to compare persistent Graves' disease patients against newly diagnosed Graves' disease patients. The study was conducted in China and was registered as a clinical trial. A total of some 35 samples underwent TCR sequencing, from about 13 patients with persistent Graves' disease and 20 or so patients with newly diagnosed Graves' disease. In the clinical cohort, patients with persistent Graves' disease had used antithyroid drugs for an average of roughly 10 years. Beyond this particular receptor, the publication reports: TRBV28, TRBJ1-2 and TRBJ2-5 were preferentially used in persistent disease, while TRBV20-1 and TRBJ2-1 were favored in newly diagnosed disease. The small sample size was acknowledged by the authors as a limitation that may reduce accuracy. Only the TCR beta chain was sequenced and analyzed. Peripheral blood alone was examined, since thyroid tissue, which constituted the primary lesion, could not be accessed. A larger number of public clonotypes was shared among persistent patients (over 2,500) than among newly diagnosed patients (around 880). Compared with newly diagnosed patients, patients with persistent Graves' disease had lower TCR Shannon entropy and fewer highly expanded clones, which suggests clonal expansion.

The CDR3 sequence holds 14 residues, the cysteine and phenylalanine included. Only CDR3 DNA is held: 42 bases, read in frame from base 1. At the junction V is shortened by 2 bases and J by 2 bases, with 10 bases in between. The time point label on this specimen signifies: persistent/refractory GD, antithyroid drugs over 5 years with positive TRAb. For both TCR sequencing and RNA sequencing, RNA was extracted from PBMCs using TRIzol. The diagnosis of Graves' disease was made according to American Thyroid Association guidelines. Recruitment of patients was carried out at an endocrinology department in Xi'an, China. Each patient gave around 9.2 milliliters of peripheral blood, collected in an EDTA anticoagulant tube. PBMCs were isolated by Ficoll Paque Plus density gradient separation without further T cell sorting. RNA quality was checked with an Agilent 2100 Bioanalyzer and agarose gel, and concentration with a NanoDrop 2000.

The chain joins TRBV12-3 or TRBV12-4 to TRBJ2-7; confidence is insufficient to name the D gene. The sequenced sample was peripheral blood mononuclear cells (PBMCs), obtained when the disease was refractory, from a patient treated with antithyroid drugs. The source is a female donor with Graves disease. The sequence in DNA is TGTGCCAGCAGTTTAACGGCGGTCACCTACGAGCAGTACTTC. It specifies CASSLTAVTYEQYF.